The T cell receptor beta chain under discussion was sequenced for a study of cytomegalovirus exposure and HLA in healthy donors. Findings and caveats of the study: An analysis was carried out later, and it reportedly showed fewer N-insertions in an Asian-associated ancestry cluster than the 666-donor mean.

To note about this clone: Its antigen is unidentified.

This PCR relied on a set of 60 Vbeta primers and 13 Jbeta primers. Here immunoSEQ multiplex PCR was the method, and the copy in TCRdb shows in-frame clones only, minus some. The sample comprises fewer than 200,000 clones, around four fifths of which are singletons, and 1.3% rests with the top ten. Trimming took 5 bases from V and 1 from J, leaving 9 bases between them. This CDR3 is 14 amino acids long. Germline V gene sequence: CDR1 MDHEN, CDR2 SYDVKM. The TCR originated in a man aged 30 to 39 in good health and CMV-seronegative. Input material: PBMCs. This sequence joins TRBV28 and TRBJ1-5; no firm D call. CDR3 region: CASSRDRSNQPQHF. In DNA, the CDR3 is TGTGCCAGCAGTCGGGATCGAAGCAATCAGCCCCAGCATTTT. Full variable domain (rest looked up from reference TRBV28 and TRBJ1-5): DVKVTQSSRYLVKRTGEKVFLECVQDMDHENMFWYRQDPGLGLRLIYFSYDVKMKEKGDIPEGYSVSREKKERFSLILESASTNQTSMYLCASSRDRSNQPQHFGDGTRLSIL.